These 21 T cell receptor beta chains came from one sample sequenced in a study of blood T cell repertoires in COVID-19. Generated by immunoSEQ multiplex PCR, the TCRdb table keeps only in-frame clones and is missing some. This sample carries roughly 130,000 clones, roughly 85% of them seen once, and the ten largest clones take approximately 4.3%. The sample consisted of peripheral blood. The receptors come from a man aged 40-49 years with acute or convalescent COVID-19.

This clone was detected only once. The V and J genes are TRBV7-8 and TRBJ1-4, with 7 bases aligning to TRBD1. Germline CDR1 SGHVS, CDR2 FQNEAQ. V lost 5 bases, J lost 5 bases, and 8 bases stayed unmatched. The CDR3 has 15 residues. The CDR3: CASSRGTVKNEKLFF. CDR3 nucleotides: TGTGCCAGCAGCCGAGGGACAGTAAAAAATGAAAAACTGTTTTTT.

The chain combines TRBV18 with TRBJ1-5, with D possibly being TRBD1 (6 bases). The V end lost 2 bases, the J end lost 3 bases, and 8 bases lay between the germline ends. The germline CDR1 and CDR2 sequences are KGHSH and LQKENI. CDR3 length equals 14 residues. The CDR3 DNA reads as TGTGCCAGCTCACCATCAGGGGTCAATCAGCCCCAGCATTTT. Amino acid sequence: CASSPSGVNQPQHF.

This chain uses TRBV27 with TRBJ1-2; TRBD1 matches 9 bases. The V gene end was trimmed by 0 bases and the J gene end by 5 bases; junction bases not matched to a gene: 7. The CDR3 is 16 amino acids. Germline assignment: CDR1 MNHEY and CDR2 SMNVEV (reference sequence). CDR3 in amino acids: CASSLSAGQGFYGYTF. As DNA, the CDR3 is TGTGCCAGCAGTTTATCGGCGGGACAGGGTTTTTATGGCTACACCTTC.

This chain connects TRBV7-2 to TRBJ2-1, with 16 bases matching TRBD2. V lost 1 base to trimming and J lost 14 bases; unmatched junction nucleotides: 8. Per the germline V gene, CDR1 is SGHTA and CDR2 is FQGNSA. The CDR3 loop spans 16 amino acids. In DNA form, the CDR3 reads TGTGCCAGCAGCTTAGAGGGGACTAGCGGGAGGGCGGAGGAGTTCTTC. Translated: CASSLEGTSGRAEEFF.

The V and J genes are TRBV7-2 and TRBJ1-1, with D maybe TRBD1 (6 bases). The V end lost 1 base, the J end lost 1 base, and 13 bases lay between the germline ends. The CDR3 is 16 amino acids. Looked up from germline, CDR1 is SGHTA and CDR2 is FQGNSA. The CDR3 spells CASSLGGGRTNTEAFF. CDR3 bases: TGTGCCAGCAGCTTAGGAGGGGGACGGACGAACACTGAAGCTTTCTTT.

This rearrangement joins TRBV30 to TRBJ2-7; 7 bases are shared with TRBD2. Germline loops: CDR1 GTSNPN, CDR2 SVGIG (reference sequence). V was clipped by 4 bases and J by 7 bases; unmatched bases: 13. This CDR3 contains 14 residues. The CDR3 nucleotides read TGTGCCTGGAAAACACTAGCGTTCGTGGGGGAGCAGTACTTC. Translation gives CAWKTLAFVGEQYF. Variable domain in full (rest from reference TRBV30 and TRBJ2-7): SQTIHQWPATLVQPVGSPLSLECTVEGTSNPNLYWYRQAAGRGLQLLFYSVGIGQISSEVPQNLSASRPQDRQFILSSKKLLLSDSGFYLCAWKTLAFVGEQYFGPGTRLTVT.

The chain joins TRBV30 to TRBJ1-1; D is possibly TRBD1 (5 bases). Germline CDR1 GTSNPN, CDR2 SVGIG (reference sequence). There are 12 residues in the CDR3. V was shortened by 4 bases and J by 1 base, with 7 bases between the two germline ends. The CDR3 region is CAWTQGNTEAFF. The CDR3 DNA follows: TGTGCCTGGACCCAGGGGAACACTGAAGCTTTCTTT.

The rearrangement uses TRBV4-3 and TRBJ1-1; a possible D gene is TRBD1 (5 bases). Germline V gives CDR1 LGHNA, CDR2 YSLEER. The CDR3 is made up of 16 amino acids. V was pared by 0 bases and J by 1 base, with 12 bases between. CDR3 DNA: TGCGCCAGCAGCCAAGACAGGGTGGCGAGGAACACTGAAGCTTTCTTT. Protein product: CASSQDRVARNTEAFF.

The V call is TRBV5-4, the J call TRBJ2-5; D might be TRBD1 (6 bases). Germline CDR1 reads SGHNT; CDR2 reads YYREEE (reference sequence). The CDR3 is 13 residues long. V was trimmed by 4 bases and J by 5 bases, leaving 12 bases between them. The CDR3: CASSTRGLETQYF. DNA of the CDR3: TGTGCCAGCAGCACCAGGGGTCTGGAGACCCAGTACTTC.

The chain uses TRBV5-1 and TRBJ2-3; TRBD2 matches at 12 bases. This CDR3 comprises 15 residues. Looked up from germline, CDR1 is SGHRS and CDR2 is YFSETQ. With 4 bases clipped from V and 3 bases from J, the junction kept 3 bases outside the gene matches. CDR3 nucleotides: TGCGCCAGCAGCCTGCTAGCGGGAGGGACAGATACGCAGTATTTT. The encoded protein is CASSLLAGGTDTQYF. Full variable domain (rest looked up from reference TRBV5-1 and TRBJ2-3): KAGVTQTPRYLIKTRGQQVTLSCSPISGHRSVSWYQQTPGQGLQFLFEYFSETQRNKGNFPGRFSGRQFSNSRSEMNVSTLELGDSALYLCASSLLAGGTDTQYFGPGTRLTVL.

V and J are TRBV5-1 and TRBJ1-2; 9 bases agree with TRBD1. The V and J ends lost 3 bases and 8 bases, in that order; junction bases with no gene match: 8. The CDR3 totals 14 residues. Germline V CDR1 and CDR2: SGHRS, YFSETQ. The DNA for the CDR3 is TGCGCCAGCAGCTCCGCCGGGACAGGGTACGGCTACACCTTC. It encodes CASSSAGTGYGYTF.

The sample holds one count of this clone. This chain links TRBV7-9 with TRBJ1-1; TRBD1 aligns across 8 bases. CDR1 and CDR2 from the germline V gene are SEHNR and FQNEAQ (reference sequence). The CDR3 has 14 residues. The trim removed 8 bases at V and 3 bases at J, leaving 8 bases unmatched. CDR3 in DNA: TGTGCCAGCGTTGGACAGGGATGGGACACTGAAGCTTTCTTT. Translating gives CASVGQGWDTEAFF. The variable domain in full, with the rest retrieved from reference TRBV7-9 and TRBJ1-1, is DTGVSQNPRHKITKRGQNVTFRCDPISEHNRLYWYRQTLGQGPEFLTYFQNEAQLEKSRLLSDRFSAERPKGSFSTLEIQRTEQGDSAMYLCASVGQGWDTEAFFGQGTRLTVV.

The gene calls are TRBV11-2 and TRBJ2-5; no definite D call. Deletions cut 3 bases from V and 1 base from J, with 6 bases between. The CDR3 runs to 13 residues. The V gene's germline CDR1 is SGHAT and CDR2 FQNNGV. The CDR3 region has the DNA TGTGCCAGCAGCTTTGGCTCCCAAGAGACCCAGTACTTC. Protein product: CASSFGSQETQYF.

This clone was picked up a small number of times. V is TRBV11-2 and J is TRBJ2-7, with a possible D match to TRBD1 (7 bases). Germline CDR1 SGHAT, CDR2 FQNNGV. The length of the CDR3 is 15 residues. V shed 8 bases and J shed 2 bases, with 19 bases lying between them. DNA for the CDR3: TGTGCCAGCGCCCAAGGAGGGGGCATCCCCTACGAGCAGTACTTC. It specifies CASAQGGGIPYEQYF.

This clone was counted once. The rearrangement joins TRBV6-5 to TRBJ1-1; D not certain. CDR3 size: 13 residues. The ends were cut back, 10 bases at V and 1 base at J, with 13 bases in the middle. CDR1 is MNHEY, CDR2 SVGAGI, per germline. CDR3 coding DNA: TGTGCCACCCAGACATCCTCGAACACTGAAGCTTTCTTT. Translation: CATQTSSNTEAFF.

CDR3 loop: CASSYSSRVWNSPLHF. Written as DNA, the CDR3 is TGTGCCAGCAGTTACTCGAGTCGGGTTTGGAATTCACCCCTCCACTTT. The chain is built from TRBV6-2 or TRBV6-3 and TRBJ1-6; D call uncertain. V lost 0 bases and J lost 7, with 13 bases in between. This CDR3 spans 16 amino acids. Germline CDR1 reads MNHEY; CDR2 reads SVGEGT.

The chain carries TRBV6-1 and TRBJ1-4, with a weak D call TRBD1 (6 bases). V dropped 0 bases and J dropped 7 bases, with 12 bases sitting between them. CDR3 length equals 15 residues. Germline V gene sequence: CDR1 MNHNS, CDR2 SASEGT. The CDR3 here is CASSEAPGAGEKLFF. DNA for the CDR3: TGTGCCAGCAGTGAAGCACCAGGGGCAGGTGAAAAACTGTTTTTT.

The chain employs TRBV4-1 and TRBJ2-3; a possible D gene is TRBD2 (7 bases). This CDR3 contains 17 residues. V shed 4 bases and J shed 5 bases, with 22 bases lying between them. Germline CDR1 and CDR2: MGHRA and YSYEKL. DNA for the CDR3: TGCGCCAGCAGCCCAGGGATCCGGGGGGCCTCGGGAGATACGCAGTATTTT. Translated: CASSPGIRGASGDTQYF.

The chain links TRBV2 to TRBJ2-1; 9 nucleotides line up with TRBD2. The CDR3 runs to 15 residues. Germline lookup yields CDR1 SNHLY and CDR2 FYNNEI. The V segment lost 5 bases and the J segment 3 bases; nucleotides outside the gene matches: 5. The CDR3 protein is CASSHRTSDYNEQFF. CDR3 in DNA: TGTGCCAGCAGTCACCGGACTAGCGACTACAATGAGCAGTTCTTC. Using reference TRBV2 and TRBJ2-1 for the parts outside the CDR3, the full variable domain is EPEVTQTPSHQVTQMGQEVILRCVPISNHLYFYWYRQILGQKVEFLVSFYNNEISEKSEIFDDQFSVERPDGSNFTLKIRSTKLEDSAMYFCASSHRTSDYNEQFFGPGTRLTVL.

The V and J genes are TRBV10-2 and TRBJ2-6; TRBD1 is a possible D gene (5 bases). In germline, CDR1 is WSHSY, CDR2 SAAADI. V was cut by 7 bases and J by 3 bases, with 10 bases left in between. The CDR3 consists of 14 residues. The CDR3 coding sequence is TGCGCCAGCACCTCAGGGTTTGGGGCCAACGTCCTGACTTTC. It encodes CASTSGFGANVLTF.

This clone was seen a single time. This chain links TRBV10-2 with TRBJ2-2; 8 nucleotides line up with TRBD2. Trimming cost V 3 bases and J 8 bases; bases outside gene matches: 8. The CDR3 has 15 amino acids. Germline loops: CDR1 WSHSY, CDR2 SAAADI. Written as DNA, the CDR3 is TGCGCCAGCAGTGAAATAGCGGGGCTCCTAGGGGAGCTGTTTTTT. Amino acid sequence: CASSEIAGLLGELFF.